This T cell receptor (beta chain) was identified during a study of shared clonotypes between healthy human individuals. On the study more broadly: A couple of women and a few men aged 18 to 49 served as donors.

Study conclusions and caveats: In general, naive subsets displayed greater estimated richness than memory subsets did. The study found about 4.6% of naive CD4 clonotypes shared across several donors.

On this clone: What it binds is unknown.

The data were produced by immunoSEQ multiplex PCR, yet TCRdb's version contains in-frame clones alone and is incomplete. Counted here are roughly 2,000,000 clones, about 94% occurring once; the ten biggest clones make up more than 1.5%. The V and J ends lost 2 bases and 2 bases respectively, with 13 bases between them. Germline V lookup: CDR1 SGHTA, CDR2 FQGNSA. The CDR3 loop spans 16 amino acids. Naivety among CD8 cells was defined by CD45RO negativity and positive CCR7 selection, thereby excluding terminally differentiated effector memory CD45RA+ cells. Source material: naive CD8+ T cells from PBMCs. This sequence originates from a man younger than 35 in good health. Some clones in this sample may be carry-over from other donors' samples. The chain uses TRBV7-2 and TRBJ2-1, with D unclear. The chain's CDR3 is CASSLRISPPYNEQFF. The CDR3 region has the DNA TGTGCCAGCAGCTTACGGATTAGCCCACCCTACAATGAGCAGTTCTTC.